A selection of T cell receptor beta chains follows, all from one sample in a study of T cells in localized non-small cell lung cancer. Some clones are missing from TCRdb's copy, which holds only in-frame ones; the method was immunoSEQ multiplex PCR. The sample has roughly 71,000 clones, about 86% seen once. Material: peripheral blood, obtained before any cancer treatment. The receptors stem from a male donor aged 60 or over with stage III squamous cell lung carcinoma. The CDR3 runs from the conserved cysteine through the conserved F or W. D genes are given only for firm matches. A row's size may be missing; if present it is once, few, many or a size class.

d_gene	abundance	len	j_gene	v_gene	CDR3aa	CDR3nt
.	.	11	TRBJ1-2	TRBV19	CASYGNYGYTF	TGTGCCAGTTACGGGAACTATGGCTACACCTTC
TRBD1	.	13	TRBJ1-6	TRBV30	CAWRQGNNSPLHF	TGTGCCTGGAGACAGGGGAATAATTCACCCCTCCACTTT
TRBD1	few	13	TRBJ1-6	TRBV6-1	CASTRGADSPLHF	TGTGCCAGCACCAGGGGGGCAGATTCACCCCTCCACTTT
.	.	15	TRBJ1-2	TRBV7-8	CASSLAGRSLYGYTF	TGTGCCAGCAGCTTAGCAGGGCGTTCTCTCTATGGCTACACCTTC
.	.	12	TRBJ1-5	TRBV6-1	CASRMSNQPQHF	TGTGCCTCCCGAATGAGCAATCAGCCCCAGCATTTT
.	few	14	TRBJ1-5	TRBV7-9	CASSFAQNNQPQHF	TGTGCCAGCAGCTTTGCTCAGAACAATCAGCCCCAGCATTTT
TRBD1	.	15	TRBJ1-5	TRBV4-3	CASSPHRGNNQPQHF	TGCGCCAGCAGCCCCCACAGGGGTAACAATCAGCCCCAGCATTTT
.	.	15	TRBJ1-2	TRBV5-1	CASSFGRGRFYGYTF	TGCGCCAGCAGCTTTGGGAGGGGACGGTTCTATGGCTACACCTTC
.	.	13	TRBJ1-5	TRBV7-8	CASSLNRDQPQHF	TGTGCCAGCAGCTTAAACAGGGATCAGCCCCAGCATTTT
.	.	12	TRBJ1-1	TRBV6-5	CASWRGTSEAFF	TGTGCCAGCTGGCGGGGAACCTCTGAAGCTTTCTTT
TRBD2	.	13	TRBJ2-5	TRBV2	CASSVGGGRTQYF	TGTGCCAGCAGTGTGGGCGGGGGGCGGACCCAGTACTTC
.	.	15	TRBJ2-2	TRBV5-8	CAIGHWRTNTGELFF	TGTGCCATCGGTCACTGGAGGACGAACACCGGGGAGCTGTTTTTT
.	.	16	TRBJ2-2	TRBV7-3	CASSLGRGANTGELFF	TGTGCCAGCAGCTTAGGGCGGGGCGCGAACACCGGGGAGCTGTTTTTT
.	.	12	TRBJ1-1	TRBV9	CASSVSGREAFF	TGTGCCAGCAGCGTAAGTGGCCGGGAAGCTTTCTTT
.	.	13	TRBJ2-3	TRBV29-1	CSEADVGTDTQYF	TGCAGCGAAGCAGACGTTGGCACAGATACGCAGTATTTT
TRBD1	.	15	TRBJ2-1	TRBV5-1	CASSDGTGGVNEQFF	TGCGCCAGCAGCGACGGGACAGGGGGAGTCAATGAGCAGTTCTTC
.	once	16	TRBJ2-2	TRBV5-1	CASSPRDIQNTGELFF	TGCGCCAGCAGCCCCCGGGACATCCAGAACACCGGGGAGCTGTTTTTT
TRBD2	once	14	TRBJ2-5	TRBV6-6	CASSRTSGGETQYF	TGTGCCAGCAGTCGTACTAGCGGGGGAGAGACCCAGTACTTC
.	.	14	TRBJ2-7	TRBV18	CASSRTGRVGEQYF	TGTGCCAGCTCACGCACAGGGAGGGTGGGCGAGCAGTACTTC
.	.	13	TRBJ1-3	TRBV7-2	CASSQGAGNTIYF	TGTGCCAGCAGCCAGGGTGCTGGAAACACCATATATTTT
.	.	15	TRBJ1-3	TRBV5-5	CASSPGTGAGNTIYF	TGTGCCAGCAGCCCGGGGACTGGGGCCGGAAACACCATATATTTT
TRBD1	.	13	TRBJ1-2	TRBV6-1	CASMKDRVYGYTF	TGTGCCAGCATGAAGGACAGGGTCTATGGCTACACCTTC
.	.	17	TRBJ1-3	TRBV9	CASSIVGSGLPGNTIYF	TGTGCCAGCAGCATAGTGGGGTCAGGCCTTCCTGGAAACACCATATATTTT
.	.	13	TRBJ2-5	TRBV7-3	CASSRPSGIIWNF	TGTGCCAGCAGCCGGCCCTCGGGGATCATTTGGAACTTC
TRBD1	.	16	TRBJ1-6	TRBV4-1	CASSQEEGAKNSPLHF	TGCGCCAGCAGCCAAGAGGAGGGGGCAAAGAATTCACCCCTCCACTTT
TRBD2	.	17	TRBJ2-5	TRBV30	CAWNPGLAGGREETQYF	TGTGCCTGGAATCCGGGACTAGCGGGGGGCCGGGAGGAGACCCAGTACTTC
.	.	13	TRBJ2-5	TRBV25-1	CASRRVQRETQYF	TGTGCCAGCAGGAGGGTACAAAGGGAGACCCAGTACTTC
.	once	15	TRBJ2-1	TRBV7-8	CASSLVLSSYNEQFF	TGTGCCAGCAGCTTAGTCTTAAGCTCCTACAATGAGCAGTTCTTC
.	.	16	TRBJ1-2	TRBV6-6	CASSYGGTARNYGYTF	TGTGCCAGCAGTTACGGAGGGACTGCTAGGAACTATGGCTACACCTTC
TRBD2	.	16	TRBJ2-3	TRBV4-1	CASRSAGTSGVDTQYF	TGCGCCAGCAGGAGTGCCGGGACTAGCGGGGTGGATACGCAGTATTTT
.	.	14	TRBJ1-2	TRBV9	CASSVRTTRDGYTF	TGTGCCAGCAGCGTTAGGACTACGCGGGATGGCTACACCTTC
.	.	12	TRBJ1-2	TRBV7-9	CAVLALPGGYTF	TGTGCCGTCCTGGCCCTCCCGGGGGGCTACACCTTC
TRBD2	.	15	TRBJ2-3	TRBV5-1	CASSLARDYTDTQYF	TGCGCCAGCAGCTTGGCGAGGGACTACACAGATACGCAGTATTTT
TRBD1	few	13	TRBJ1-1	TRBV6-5	CASRHRGGTEAFF	TGTGCCAGCAGACACAGGGGTGGAACTGAAGCTTTCTTT
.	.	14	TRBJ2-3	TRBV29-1	CSVGGGRETDTQYF	TGCAGCGTTGGTGGCGGGCGCGAAACAGATACGCAGTATTTT
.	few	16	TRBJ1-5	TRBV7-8	CASSLGPRGSNQPQHF	TGTGCCAGCAGCTTAGGACCCCGGGGTAGCAATCAGCCCCAGCATTTT
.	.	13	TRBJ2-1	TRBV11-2	CASSYRRWNEQFF	TGTGCCAGCAGCTATCGAAGGTGGAATGAGCAGTTCTTC
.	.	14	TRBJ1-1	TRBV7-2	CASTPYGGRTEAFF	TGTGCCAGCACCCCCTACGGGGGAAGGACTGAAGCTTTCTTT
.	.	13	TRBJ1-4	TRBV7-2	CASSRKINEKLFF	TGTGCCAGCAGCAGGAAGATTAATGAAAAACTGTTTTTT
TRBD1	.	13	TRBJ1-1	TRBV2	CASSGQGVREAFF	TGTGCCAGCAGTGGACAGGGGGTCCGTGAAGCTTTCTTT
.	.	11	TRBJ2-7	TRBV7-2	CASSLDYEQYF	TGTGCCAGCAGCTTAGATTACGAGCAGTACTTC
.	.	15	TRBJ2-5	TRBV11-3	CASSFPPLYQETQYF	TGTGCCAGCAGCTTTCCGCCCTTGTACCAAGAGACCCAGTACTTC
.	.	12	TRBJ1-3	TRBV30	CAWRDSGNTIYF	TGTGCCTGGAGGGACTCTGGAAACACCATATATTTT
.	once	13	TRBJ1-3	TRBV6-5	CASRFSSGNTIYF	TGTGCCAGCAGATTTTCGTCTGGAAACACCATATATTTT
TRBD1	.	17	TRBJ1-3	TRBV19	CASSIGPLDRGGNTIYF	TGTGCCAGTAGTATAGGTCCCCTCGACAGGGGTGGAAACACCATATATTTT
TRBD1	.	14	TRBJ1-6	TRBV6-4	CASSEGQGGSPLHF	TGTGCCAGCAGTGAAGGACAGGGAGGCTCACCCCTCCACTTT
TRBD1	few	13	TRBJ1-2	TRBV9	CASSEGTDYGYTF	TGTGCCAGCAGCGAAGGGACAGACTATGGCTACACCTTC
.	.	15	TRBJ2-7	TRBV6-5	CASSYTGTSTYEQYF	TGTGCCAGCAGTTACACTGGGACGAGTACCTACGAGCAGTACTTC
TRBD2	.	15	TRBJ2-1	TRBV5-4	CASSPSGAYYNEQFF	TGTGCCAGCAGCCCTAGCGGGGCCTATTACAATGAGCAGTTCTTC
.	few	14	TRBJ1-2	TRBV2	CASSAGEDPYGYTF	TGTGCCAGCAGTGCAGGAGAGGATCCCTATGGCTACACCTTC
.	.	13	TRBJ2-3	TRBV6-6	CASSNGQQDTQYF	TGTGCCAGCAGTAATGGACAGCAAGATACGCAGTATTTT
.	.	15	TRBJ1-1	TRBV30	CAWSGLTRMNTEAFF	TGTGCCTGGAGTGGCCTGACTAGGATGAACACTGAAGCTTTCTTT
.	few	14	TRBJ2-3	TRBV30	CAWSVKRAADTQYF	TGTGCCTGGAGTGTAAAAAGGGCCGCAGATACGCAGTATTTT
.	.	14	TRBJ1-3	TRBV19	CASSTTASVDTIYF	TGTGCCAGTAGCACGACCGCCTCAGTGGACACCATATATTTT
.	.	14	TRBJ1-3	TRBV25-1	CASSGTPSGNTIYF	TGTGCCAGCAGTGGAACTCCCTCTGGAAACACCATATATTTT
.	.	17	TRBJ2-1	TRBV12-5	CASGRTSGLSKGNEQFF	TGTGCTAGTGGCCGTACGTCGGGGCTCTCCAAGGGGAATGAGCAGTTCTTC
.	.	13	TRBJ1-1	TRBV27	CASSSKGLTEAFF	TGTGCCAGCAGTTCGAAGGGGCTTACTGAAGCTTTCTTT
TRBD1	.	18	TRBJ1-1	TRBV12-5	CASGFPRRGARLNTEAFF	TGTGCTAGTGGTTTCCCCCGCAGGGGGGCACGCCTGAACACTGAAGCTTTCTTT